These 8 T cell receptor beta chains share one sample of origin, sequenced in a study of beta chain features in type 1 diabetes. Every isolated RNA sample was fully reverse transcribed, so sequencing captured expressed TCRB transcripts. Profiling relied on immunoSEQ multiplex PCR, and the TCRdb table lists in-frame clones only, not all of them. The sample has tens of thousands of clones, approximately 70% seen once. The sample comprised Tregs from blood. These receptors came from a woman between 35 and 50 years old in good health.

The V call is TRBV11-2, the J call TRBJ2-7, with 9 nucleotides matching TRBD2. Germline loops: CDR1 SGHAT, CDR2 FQNNGV. The CDR3 is made up of 14 amino acids. V lost 6 bases and J lost 0; bases outside the gene matches: 3. In nucleotides, the CDR3 is TGTGCCAGCAGGCCTAGCGGGGCCTCCTACGAGCAGTACTTC. This encodes CASRPSGASYEQYF.

The chain has TRBV7-2 and TRBJ2-7, with 9 bases fitting TRBD2. CDR3 length: 14 amino acids. Germline V gene data show CDR1 as SGHTA and CDR2 as FQGNSA. The junction had 2 bases not matched to a gene; V was cut back by 2 bases and J by 3 bases. CDR3 nucleotide sequence: TGTGCCAGCAGCTTAACAGCGGGGGGCTACGAGCAGTACTTC. It codes for CASSLTAGGYEQYF.

This sequence joins TRBV7-2 and TRBJ2-1; D ambiguous. V was trimmed by 1 base and J by 0 bases, leaving 10 bases between them. The CDR3 sequence is 16 residues long. The germline V gene has CDR1 SGHTA and CDR2 FQGNSA. The CDR3: CASSLVSVSSYNEQFF. In nucleotides, the CDR3 is TGTGCCAGCAGCTTAGTATCGGTGAGCTCCTACAATGAGCAGTTCTTC.

This chain connects TRBV6-1 to TRBJ1-2, with 8 bases matching TRBD1. This CDR3 has 14 amino acids. With 6 bases clipped from V and 4 bases from J, the junction kept 7 bases outside the gene matches. Per the germline V gene, CDR1 is MNHNS and CDR2 is SASEGT. CDR3 residues: CASRPGTGGYGYTF. The DNA for the CDR3 is TGTGCCAGCAGACCCGGGACAGGCGGCTATGGCTACACCTTC.

The chain joins TRBV7-9 to TRBJ1-4, with 7 bases identical to TRBD1. V lost 5 bases and J lost 2; bases outside the gene matches: 2. Germline V gives CDR1 SEHNR, CDR2 FQNEAQ (reference sequence). The length of the CDR3 is 14 residues. CDR3 DNA sequence: TGTGCCAGCAGCCTACAGGGGACTAATGAAAAACTGTTTTTT. Its protein product is CASSLQGTNEKLFF.

The chain combines TRBV5-1 with TRBJ1-6, with D perhaps matching TRBD1 (5 bases). V was pared by 5 bases and J by 3 bases, with 9 bases between. CDR1 is SGHRS and CDR2 is YFSETQ in the germline V gene. This CDR3 region has 14 residues. This CDR3 reads CASRDSLYNSPLHF. CDR3 in DNA: TGCGCCAGCAGAGACAGTCTCTATAATTCACCCCTCCACTTT.

The chain couples TRBV18 to TRBJ1-1; D is undetermined. V lost 6 bases and J lost 0, with 14 bases in between. The CDR3 is 15 residues long. The germline V gene has CDR1 KGHSH and CDR2 LQKENI. In DNA form, the CDR3 reads TGTGCCAGCTCTGCATACACCAACATGAACACTGAAGCTTTCTTT. Encoded protein: CASSAYTNMNTEAFF. The full variable domain, with the rest looked up from reference TRBV18 and TRBJ1-1, is NAGVMQNPRHLVRRRGQEARLRCSPMKGHSHVYWYRQLPEEGLKFMVYLQKENIIDESGMPKERFSAEFPKEGPSILRIQQVVRGDSAAYFCASSAYTNMNTEAFFGQGTRLTVV.

The genes are TRBV18 and TRBJ2-5; D might be TRBD2 (6 bases). V lost 4 bases and J 2 bases, leaving 11 bases between the germline ends. The CDR3 is 14 residues long. Germline CDR1 is KGHSH and CDR2 is LQKENI. Written as DNA, the CDR3 is TGTGCCAGCTCACTACCCGCGGGGCAAGAGACCCAGTACTTC. Protein product: CASSLPAGQETQYF.